These 14 T cell receptor beta chains share one sample of origin, sequenced in a study of T cells after posttransplantation cyclophosphamide. Profiled with immunoSEQ multiplex PCR; TCRdb holds only in-frame clones, not every one. The sample yields around 18,000 clones, roughly 76% seen once. Treatment was busulfan-fludarabine conditioning, a marrow graft, and cyclophosphamide on days +3 and +4. The starting material was CD8+ T cells sorted from PBMCs, obtained 1,700 to 2,000 days after a stem cell transplant with posttransplant cyclophosphamide. All receptors come from a female patient aged 35 to 55 who received an allogeneic stem cell transplant from a related donor, was CMV-positive, and had no GVHD. Part of the T cell pool may stem from the graft donor.

The rearrangement uses TRBV29-1 and TRBJ1-1; 7 bases agree with TRBD1. V dropped 1 base and J dropped 6; count of bases not matched to a gene: 8. The CDR3 runs 14 residues. Germline V gene lookup returns CDR1 SQVTM and CDR2 ANQGSEA. The CDR3 region has the DNA TGCAGCGTTGAAGGTTGGCAGGGGGGTGCTGAAGCTTTCTTT. It codes for CSVEGWQGGAEAFF.

V is TRBV5-4 and J is TRBJ1-1; TRBD1 agrees at 8 bases. Trimming cost V 4 bases and J 1 base; bases outside gene matches: 3. Germline V lookup: CDR1 SGHNT, CDR2 YYREEE (reference sequence). The CDR3 spans 14 residues. CDR3 in amino acids: CASSPGQGNTEAFF. The CDR3 DNA is TGTGCCAGCAGCCCCGGACAGGGGAACACTGAAGCTTTCTTT. The entire variable domain, with the rest obtained from reference TRBV5-4 and TRBJ1-1, is as follows: ETGVTQSPTHLIKTRGQQVTLRCSSQSGHNTVSWYQQALGQGPQFIFQYYREEENGRGNFPPRFSGLQFPNYSSELNVNALELDDSALYLCASSPGQGNTEAFFGQGTRLTVV.

This clone was seen a few times. V and J are TRBV5-1 and TRBJ1-1; TRBD1 is a possible D gene (5 bases). The germline gives CDR1 SGHRS, CDR2 YFSETQ. The CDR3 extends over 13 amino acids. The ends were cut back, 3 bases at V and 1 base at J, with 7 bases in the middle. This CDR3 is CASSSGQNTEAFF. The DNA for the CDR3 is TGCGCCAGCAGCTCCGGACAGAACACTGAAGCTTTCTTT.

The chain carries TRBV5-5 and TRBJ1-5; D remains ambiguous. Germline loops: CDR1 SGHKS, CDR2 YYEKEE (reference sequence). This CDR3 contains 12 residues. Trimming stripped 2 bases from V and 6 bases from J, with 6 bases between. CDR3 residues: CASSLEGQPQHF. DNA for the CDR3: TGTGCCAGCAGCTTAGAGGGTCAGCCCCAGCATTTT. Full variable domain (remainder filled in from reference TRBV5-5 and TRBJ1-5): DAGVTQSPTHLIKTRGQQVTLRCSPISGHKSVSWYQQVLGQGPQFIFQYYEKEERGRGNFPDRFSARQFPNYSSELNVNALLLGDSALYLCASSLEGQPQHFGDGTRLSIL.

The rearrangement joins TRBV6-5 to TRBJ2-1; 11 nucleotides match TRBD2. V lost 4 bases and J lost 7; bases outside the gene matches: 3. Germline loops: CDR1 MNHEY, CDR2 SVGAGI. This CDR3 spans 14 amino acids. CDR3 DNA sequence: TGTGCCAGCAGTTTTACTAGCGGGGGAAATGAGCAGTTCTTC. This translates into CASSFTSGGNEQFF.

The chain is built from TRBV7-9 and TRBJ2-7; possible D gene TRBD2, 5 bases. This CDR3 has 14 amino acids. V was cut by 4 bases and J by 2 bases, with 12 bases left in between. Germline assignment: CDR1 SEHNR and CDR2 FQNEAQ (reference sequence). The CDR3 DNA reads as TGTGCCAGCAGCTCCCACCAGGAGGCCTACGAGCAGTACTTC. It is translated as CASSSHQEAYEQYF.

This clone has only a few counts. The rearrangement joins TRBV7-9 to TRBJ2-3; 9 bases align to TRBD1. This CDR3 is built from 16 residues. The germline V gene encodes CDR1 SEHNR and CDR2 FQNEAQ (reference sequence). V was pared by 5 bases and J by 7 bases, with 13 bases of the junction left unmatched. CDR3 in amino acids: CASSLGTGMEGNTQYF. CDR3 nucleotides: TGTGCCAGCAGCCTAGGGACAGGGATGGAGGGAAATACGCAGTATTTT.

This clone has a handful of counts. The rearrangement uses TRBV7-9 and TRBJ2-7; D might be TRBD1 (6 bases). Germline V gives CDR1 SEHNR, CDR2 FQNEAQ (reference sequence). This CDR3 has 12 residues. Trimming pared 2 bases from V and 6 bases from J, leaving 8 bases between. The CDR3 loop reads CASSLTGPEQYF. In DNA, the CDR3 is TGTGCCAGCAGCTTAACAGGGCCCGAGCAGTACTTC.

This chain joins TRBV4-1 and TRBJ2-5; 8 bases are shared with TRBD2. Germline CDR1 is MGHRA and CDR2 is YSYEKL. Trimming cost V 0 bases and J 1 base; bases outside gene matches: 4. This CDR3 has 16 amino acids. The CDR3 loop reads CASSQDRAGGQETQYF. The CDR3 DNA sequence: TGCGCCAGCAGCCAAGATCGCGCGGGGGGCCAAGAGACCCAGTACTTC.

The rearrangement links TRBV7-9 to TRBJ2-3; the match to TRBD2 covers 7 bases. The CDR3 sequence is 17 residues long. The V and J ends lost 5 bases and 2 bases, in that order; junction bases with no gene match: 13. Germline V gene sequence: CDR1 SEHNR, CDR2 FQNEAQ (reference sequence). The CDR3 is CASSPYTSGEITDTQYF. As DNA, the CDR3 is TGTGCCAGCAGCCCATATACAAGCGGGGAGATCACAGATACGCAGTATTTT. The whole variable domain, filled in from reference TRBV7-9 and TRBJ2-3, reads DTGVSQNPRHKITKRGQNVTFRCDPISEHNRLYWYRQTLGQGPEFLTYFQNEAQLEKSRLLSDRFSAERPKGSFSTLEIQRTEQGDSAMYLCASSPYTSGEITDTQYFGPGTRLTVL.

This clone is medium-sized (0.01 to 0.1%). This chain links TRBV5-1 with TRBJ2-3, with TRBD2 matching 11 bases. Germline V lookup: CDR1 SGHRS, CDR2 YFSETQ. The junction had 4 bases not matched to a gene; V was cut back by 2 bases and J by 2 bases. The CDR3 is 16 amino acids. The CDR3 DNA is TGCGCCAGCAGCTTTACTAGCGGGGGTTACACAGATACGCAGTATTTT. Amino acids: CASSFTSGGYTDTQYF. Combining the CDR3 with reference TRBV5-1 and TRBJ2-3 gives the whole variable domain KAGVTQTPRYLIKTRGQQVTLSCSPISGHRSVSWYQQTPGQGLQFLFEYFSETQRNKGNFPGRFSGRQFSNSRSEMNVSTLELGDSALYLCASSFTSGGYTDTQYFGPGTRLTVL.

V usage is TRBV19 and J usage is TRBJ1-1; D unclear. CDR3 length: 14 amino acids. The germline V gene encodes CDR1 LNHDA and CDR2 SQIVND (reference sequence). Trimming took 5 bases from V and 1 from J, leaving 11 bases between them. CDR3 nucleotide sequence: TGTGCCAGTAGTGCCGGTACCTCGAACACTGAAGCTTTCTTT. Encoded protein: CASSAGTSNTEAFF.

The V gene is TRBV15, the J gene TRBJ1-4; no clear D gene. Per germline, CDR1 LNHNV and CDR2 YYDKDF (reference sequence). This CDR3 is 13 amino acids long. V lost 3 bases, J lost 5 bases, and 7 bases lay in between. CDR3 sequence: CATSSQRNEKLFF. In DNA, the CDR3 is TGTGCCACCAGCAGTCAGCGGAATGAAAAACTGTTTTTT.

J is TRBJ1-1 and V is TRBV7-3; D possibly corresponds to TRBD1 (5 bases). Trimming removed 1 base at V and 2 bases at J, with 23 bases between. This CDR3 comprises 19 residues. Germline CDR1 SGHTA, CDR2 FQGTGA. The CDR3 protein is CASSLNPCTGADLNTEAFF. In DNA, the CDR3 is TGTGCCAGCAGCTTAAACCCCTGTACAGGCGCTGATCTCAACACTGAAGCTTTCTTT.